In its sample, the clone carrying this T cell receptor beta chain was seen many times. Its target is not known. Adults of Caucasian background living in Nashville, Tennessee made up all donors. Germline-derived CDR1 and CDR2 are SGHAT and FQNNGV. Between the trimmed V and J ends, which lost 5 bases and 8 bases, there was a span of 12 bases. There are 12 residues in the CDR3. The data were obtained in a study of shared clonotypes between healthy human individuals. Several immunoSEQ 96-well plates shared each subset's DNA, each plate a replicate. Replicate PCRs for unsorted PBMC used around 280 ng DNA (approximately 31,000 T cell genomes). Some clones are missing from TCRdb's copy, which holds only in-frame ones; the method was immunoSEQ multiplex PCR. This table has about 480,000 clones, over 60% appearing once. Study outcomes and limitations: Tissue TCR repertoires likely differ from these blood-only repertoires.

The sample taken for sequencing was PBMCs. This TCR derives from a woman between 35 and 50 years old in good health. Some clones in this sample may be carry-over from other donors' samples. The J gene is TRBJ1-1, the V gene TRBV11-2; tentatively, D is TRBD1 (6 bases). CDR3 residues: CASSLFGGEAFF. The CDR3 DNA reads TGTGCCAGCAGCCTTTTTGGGGGCGAAGCTTTCTTT.